These 30 T cell receptor beta chains came from one sample sequenced in a study of T cell repertoires in cytomegalovirus infection. TCRdb independently ran MiXCR on the reads; one entry per CDR3 protein. There are 450,000 to 600,000 distinct CDR3 sequences in the sample; roughly 42% occur only once, and around 45% lies in the top ten. These receptors' targets are unknown. Source: cultured PBMCs, taken from culture after CMV antigen stimulation. The origin of the receptors is a human donor in good health (CMV status not recorded). Some clones in this sample may be carry-over from other donors' samples.

This clonotype was counted a few times. V and J are TRBV12-3 or TRBV12-4 and TRBJ2-5; D is possibly TRBD1 or TRBD2 (7 bases each). The CDR3 totals 14 residues. Trimming shortened V by 7 bases and J by 4 bases, and 16 bases separated the two germline ends. In nucleotides, the CDR3 is TGTGCCAGCAATCCCAGGGGGGGGGTAGAGACCCAGTACTTC. This gives the protein CASNPRGGVETQYF.

The rearrangement uses TRBV11-2 and TRBJ2-3; tentative D call: TRBD1 (6 bases). Looked up from germline, CDR1 is SGHAT and CDR2 is FQNNGV. With 2 bases removed from V and 0 bases from J, the gap between germline ends came to 9 bases. The CDR3 is 15 residues long. As DNA, the CDR3 is TGTGCCAGCAGCTTAAAGGGGGTTAGCACAGATACGCAGTATTTT. Protein product: CASSLKGVSTDTQYF.

This clonotype has a handful of counts. V usage is TRBV7-9 and J usage is TRBJ2-5, with D perhaps given as TRBD1 or TRBD2 (6 bases each). Trimming removed 5 bases at V and 2 bases at J, with 15 bases between. The CDR3 is 15 residues long. Per the germline V gene, CDR1 is SEHNR and CDR2 is FQNEAQ (reference sequence). CDR3 region: CASSPQGGRQETQYF. Written as DNA, the CDR3 is TGTGCCAGCAGCCCACAGGGTGGGAGGCAAGAGACCCAGTACTTC.

This clonotype appeared a few times. CDR3 protein: CASSLGTLYSNQPQHF. For the CDR3, the DNA is TGTGCCAGCAGCTTAGGGACACTGTATAGCAATCAGCCCCAGCATTTT. The rearrangement uses TRBV7-2 and TRBJ1-5, with D possibly TRBD1 on 5 matching bases. From germline, CDR1 is SGHTA and CDR2 FQGNSA. V was cut by 1 base and J by 0 bases, with 10 bases left in between. The CDR3 is 16 residues long.

Only a few counts were recorded for this clonotype. CDR3 in amino acids: CASSPTLAGAGLNEQFF. CDR3 nucleotides: TGTGCCAGCTCACCGACCTTAGCGGGAGCTGGGTTGAATGAGCAGTTCTTC. The V call is TRBV18, the J call TRBJ2-1, with 9 bases lining up with TRBD2. V was pared by 3 bases and J by 7 bases, with 13 bases of the junction left unmatched. CDR1 KGHSH and CDR2 LQKENI come from the germline V gene. There are 17 residues in the CDR3. Based on the CDR3 plus reference TRBV18 and TRBJ2-1, the full variable domain is NAGVMQNPRHLVRRRGQEARLRCSPMKGHSHVYWYRQLPEEGLKFMVYLQKENIIDESGMPKERFSAEFPKEGPSILRIQQVVRGDSAAYFCASSPTLAGAGLNEQFFGPGTRLTVL.

The chain has TRBV2 and TRBJ2-4, with D tentatively TRBD2 (5 bases). Germline CDR1 reads SNHLY; CDR2 reads FYNNEI. Trimming cost V 5 bases and J 8 bases, with 13 bases left between them. The length of the CDR3 is 13 residues. CDR3 in amino acids: CASSRLGGDIQYF. CDR3 nucleotides: TGTGCCAGCAGTCGTCTTGGAGGTGACATTCAGTACTTC.

This clonotype was found a few times. J is TRBJ2-1 and V is TRBV7-2; 15 nucleotides match TRBD2. The CDR3 extends over 18 amino acids. Per the germline V gene, CDR1 is SGHTA and CDR2 is FQGNSA. V dropped 4 bases and J dropped 2; count of bases not matched to a gene: 6. CDR3 loop: CASSSRTSGGVAYNEQFF. CDR3 coding DNA: TGTGCCAGCAGCTCGCGGACTAGCGGGGGGGTCGCCTACAATGAGCAGTTCTTC.

This clonotype was seen a few times. The gene calls are TRBV7-9 and TRBJ2-7; no clear D. The CDR3 loop spans 14 amino acids. The ends were cut back, 4 bases at V and 0 bases at J, with 10 bases in the middle. Germline V gene sequence: CDR1 SEHNR, CDR2 FQNEAQ (reference sequence). CDR3 loop: CASSSIRVSYEQYF. In DNA form, the CDR3 reads TGTGCCAGCAGCTCCATCAGAGTCTCCTACGAGCAGTACTTC.

J is TRBJ1-5 and V is TRBV7-2; D is ambiguous. The CDR3 has 12 amino acids. CDR1 is SGHTA, CDR2 FQGNSA, per germline. Between the trimmed V and J ends, which lost 1 base and 5 bases, there was a span of 3 bases. The CDR3: CASSLGYQPQHF. CDR3 nucleotide sequence: TGTGCCAGCAGCTTAGGGTATCAGCCCCAGCATTTT.

This clonotype was detected only a few times. The J gene is TRBJ2-3, the V gene TRBV7-8; D possibly corresponds to TRBD1 (6 bases). Germline V CDR1 and CDR2: SGHVS, FQNEAQ. The CDR3 totals 19 residues. With 5 bases removed from V and 4 bases from J, the gap between germline ends came to 28 bases. The CDR3 protein is CASSARNRGTPSLADTQYF. CDR3 DNA: TGTGCCAGCAGCGCAAGGAATCGAGGGACACCTTCCCTGGCAGATACGCAGTATTTT.

The gene calls are TRBV20-1 and TRBJ1-6; 12 nucleotides line up with TRBD1. V lost 6 bases to trimming and J lost 10 bases; unmatched junction nucleotides: 16. Germline V gene data show CDR1 as DFQATT and CDR2 as SNEGSKA (reference sequence). The CDR3 spans 17 residues. This chain's CDR3 is CSAKPGQGARGESPLHF. The CDR3 DNA follows: TGCAGTGCCAAACCGGGACAGGGGGCGCGTGGGGAGTCACCCCTCCACTTT.

The chain combines TRBV4-1 with TRBJ2-7; 8 bases are a match to TRBD2. V shed 0 bases, J shed 6 bases, and the junction held 13 bases outside the gene matches. The CDR3 runs 17 residues. Germline lookup yields CDR1 MGHRA and CDR2 YSYEKL. The CDR3 DNA reads TGCGCCAGCAGCCAAGATGCCGCCCTAGCGGGCTCGCGCGAGCAGTACTTC. Its protein product is CASSQDAALAGSREQYF.

This sequence joins TRBV2 and TRBJ2-1; 7 positions match TRBD1. The germline V gene encodes CDR1 SNHLY and CDR2 FYNNEI. Losses at the gene ends were 6 bases for V and 6 bases for J; bases not matched to a gene: 8. This CDR3 spans 14 amino acids. DNA of the CDR3: TGTGCCAGCAGCTATGACAGGGAGCTCAATGAGCAGTTCTTC. This encodes CASSYDRELNEQFF. Complete variable domain (other parts from reference TRBV2 and TRBJ2-1): EPEVTQTPSHQVTQMGQEVILRCVPISNHLYFYWYRQILGQKVEFLVSFYNNEISEKSEIFDDQFSVERPDGSNFTLKIRSTKLEDSAMYFCASSYDRELNEQFFGPGTRLTVL.

The rearrangement joins TRBV2 to TRBJ2-1; D is possibly TRBD1 or TRBD2 (6 bases each). The CDR3 has 12 amino acids. Germline CDR1 is SNHLY and CDR2 is FYNNEI. V was shortened by 7 bases and J by 8 bases, with 12 bases between the two germline ends. CDR3 in amino acids: CASTEGGYEQFF. For the CDR3, the DNA is TGTGCCAGCACCGAGGGGGGCTATGAGCAGTTCTTC.

This clonotype was detected a few times. This chain joins TRBV7-6 and TRBJ2-7; the D is unclear. This CDR3 is 12 amino acids long. The V end lost 4 bases, the J end lost 4 bases, and 8 bases lay between the germline ends. The germline gives CDR1 SGHVS, CDR2 FNYEAQ. CDR3 region: CASSSTWYEQYF. In DNA, the CDR3 is TGTGCCAGCAGCTCGACGTGGTACGAGCAGTACTTC.

V gene TRBV6-8 combines with J gene TRBJ2-3, with D uncertain. CDR3 length equals 15 residues. Trimming left V 0 bases short and J 0 bases short, with 7 bases between. Germline CDR1 and CDR2: MNHGY and SAAAGT. The CDR3 region has the DNA TGTGCCAGCAGTTACTCGGCCTCTAGCACAGATACGCAGTATTTT. It translates to CASSYSASSTDTQYF.

This clonotype has only a few counts. The chain's CDR3 is CASSSSSLGPGETQYF. The CDR3 DNA sequence: TGTGCCAGCAGCTCTTCCTCCCTAGGGCCCGGTGAGACCCAGTACTTC. The V and J genes are TRBV11-2 and TRBJ2-5, with unresolved D. V lost 4 bases and J lost 5, with 20 bases in between. CDR3 length: 16 amino acids. In germline, CDR1 is SGHAT, CDR2 FQNNGV. Drawing the rest from reference TRBV11-2 and TRBJ2-5, the complete variable domain is EAGVAQSPRYKIIEKRQSVAFWCNPISGHATLYWYQQILGQGPKLLIQFQNNGVVDDSQLPKDRFSAERLKGVDSTLKIQPAKLEDSAVYLCASSSSSLGPGETQYFGPGTRLLVL.

The chain joins TRBV12-5 to TRBJ2-4; no reliable D call. In germline, CDR1 is LGHNT, CDR2 FRNRAP. The V and J ends lost 7 bases and 4 bases respectively, with 5 bases between them. The CDR3 is made up of 11 amino acids. The CDR3, as DNA: TGTGCTAGTGCCCAAAAAAACATTCAGTACTTC. Protein sequence: CASAQKNIQYF.

J is TRBJ2-7 and V is TRBV7-2; D unclear. Germline V gene lookup returns CDR1 SGHTA and CDR2 FQGNSA. The length of the CDR3 is 15 residues. Trimming left V 0 bases short and J 2 bases short, with 11 bases between. The CDR3, as DNA: TGTGCCAGCAGCTTAGCCCCCCAAGTTCCCTACGAGCAGTACTTC. Translated, it gives CASSLAPQVPYEQYF.

This clonotype was picked up a small number of times. V gene TRBV7-2 combines with J gene TRBJ1-1; D not certain. This CDR3 comprises 13 residues. V lost 3 bases, J lost 7 bases, and 12 bases lay in between. Germline-derived CDR1 and CDR2 are SGHTA and FQGNSA. The CDR3 region is CASSFERRSEAFF. CDR3 in DNA: TGTGCCAGCAGCTTCGAGCGGCGCAGTGAAGCTTTCTTT.

This clonotype was seen at least ten times. The chain recombines TRBV7-9 with TRBJ2-5, with a weak D call TRBD2 (5 bases). Trimming shortened V by 6 bases and J by 7 bases, and 9 bases separated the two germline ends. The CDR3 is 11 residues long. From germline, CDR1 is SEHNR and CDR2 FQNEAQ (reference sequence). CDR3 amino acids: CASSLASTQYF. In nucleotides, the CDR3 is TGTGCCAGCAGTCTAGCTTCGACCCAGTACTTC. Combining the CDR3 with reference TRBV7-9 and TRBJ2-5 gives the whole variable domain DTGVSQNPRHKITKRGQNVTFRCDPISEHNRLYWYRQTLGQGPEFLTYFQNEAQLEKSRLLSDRFSAERPKGSFSTLEIQRTEQGDSAMYLCASSLASTQYFGPGTRLLVL.

This clonotype was counted between two and nine times. The rearrangement links TRBV6-1 to TRBJ2-7; 10 nucleotides agree with TRBD1. J was trimmed by 5 bases and V by 6 bases; bases with no gene match: 13. The CDR3 spans 16 residues. Germline V gene data show CDR1 as MNHNS and CDR2 as SASEGT. The CDR3 loop reads CASRDFRTGGKNEQYF. CDR3 nucleotide sequence: TGTGCCAGCAGAGACTTCCGGACAGGGGGAAAAAACGAGCAGTACTTC.

J is TRBJ2-7 and V is TRBV27; the D call may be TRBD1 or TRBD2 (6 bases each). The V end lost 9 bases, the J end lost 6 bases, and 18 bases lay between the germline ends. CDR3 length: 13 amino acids. Germline lookup yields CDR1 MNHEY and CDR2 SMNVEV (reference sequence). CDR3 sequence: CASTAGRGGEQYF. The CDR3, as DNA: TGTGCCAGTACCGCCGGGAGAGGGGGCGAGCAGTACTTC.

The CDR3: CASSLDTSGWEQYF. For the CDR3, the DNA is TGTGCCAGCAGCTTAGACACTAGCGGGTGGGAGCAGTACTTC. The chain is built from TRBV7-4 and TRBJ2-7; the match to TRBD2 covers 9 bases. V lost 1 base to trimming and J lost 7 bases; unmatched junction nucleotides: 5. The CDR3 is made up of 14 amino acids. In germline, CDR1 is SGHVT, CDR2 SQSDAQ.

This clonotype was detected only a few times. The rearrangement links TRBV10-3 to TRBJ2-3; 13 bases are a match to TRBD2. CDR1 and CDR2 (germline): ENHRY, SYGVKD. The V segment lost 1 base and the J segment 6 bases; nucleotides outside the gene matches: 4. CDR3 size: 16 residues. DNA for the CDR3: TGTGCCATCAGTGAGTTCCCGGGACTAGCGGGGGATACGCAGTATTTT. Protein sequence: CAISEFPGLAGDTQYF.

This chain links TRBV7-2 with TRBJ1-2; TRBD1 agrees at 7 bases. Germline V lookup: CDR1 SGHTA, CDR2 FQGNSA. The CDR3 consists of 16 residues. V lost 4 bases to trimming and J lost 4 bases; unmatched junction nucleotides: 12. The CDR3 DNA reads TGTGCCAGCAGCTCCACAGGGGCAGGCGGATCCTATGGCTACACCTTC. It encodes CASSSTGAGGSYGYTF.

The V call is TRBV6-2 or TRBV6-3, the J call TRBJ1-1; 8 nucleotides agree with TRBD1. V trimming: 6 bases; J trimming: 4 bases; junction bases outside the gene matches: 1. The CDR3 extends over 12 amino acids. In germline, CDR1 is MNHEY, CDR2 SVGEGT. CDR3 in DNA: TGTGCCAGCAGGGACAGGGCCACTGAAGCTTTCTTT. Translating gives CASRDRATEAFF.

This clonotype was picked up a small number of times. V gene TRBV7-2 combines with J gene TRBJ2-3; 7 bases line up with TRBD1. The V gene's germline CDR1 is SGHTA and CDR2 FQGNSA. Trimming took 4 bases from V and 7 from J; bases not matched to a gene: 11. This CDR3 is built from 15 residues. This CDR3 reads CASSWTQGVEYTQYF. The CDR3 DNA follows: TGTGCCAGCAGCTGGACCCAGGGGGTCGAATATACGCAGTATTTT.

This clonotype was seen a handful of times. CDR3 loop: CASSPRQAGNSYGYTF. The DNA for the CDR3 is TGTGCCAGCTCACCCCGACAGGCCGGGAATAGCTATGGCTACACCTTC. This chain uses TRBV18 with TRBJ1-2, with D maybe TRBD1 (6 bases). Deletions cut 3 bases from V and 4 bases from J, with 18 bases between. The CDR3 contains 16 residues. Germline-derived CDR1 and CDR2 are KGHSH and LQKENI.

The genes are TRBV6-9 and TRBJ2-2; TRBD2 matches at 10 bases. After removal of 5 bases from V and 5 bases from J, the junction contained 5 bases not matched to a gene. From germline, CDR1 is MNHGY and CDR2 SVAAGI. The CDR3 runs 15 residues. The CDR3 sequence is CASSTPGLATGELFF. CDR3 sequence (DNA): TGTGCCAGCAGTACACCGGGACTAGCGACCGGGGAGCTGTTTTTT.